The 26 T cell receptor beta chains given below trace back to one sample, sequenced in a study of post-analysis software for immune sequencing data. Notes on the study in general: Controls showed lower frequencies than patients for roughly 5 TRBV segments, and TRBV5-6, TRBV5-1 and TRBV20-1 were among these.

Their antigen targets remain unknown. TCR beta cDNA libraries included unique molecular identifiers. In TCRdb, the PCR reads were re-called with MiXCR into one record per CDR3 protein. The table shows around 700,000 distinct CDR3 sequences, with approximately 59% occurring only once. The specimen was blood. These receptors originate from a girl aged 2 to 10 with multiple sclerosis.

The rearrangement uses TRBV20-1 and TRBJ2-7; D tentatively reads TRBD1 or TRBD2 (5 bases each). This CDR3 contains 14 residues. Germline CDR1 is DFQATT and CDR2 is SNEGSKA (reference sequence). Trimming removed 5 bases at V and 6 bases at J, with 20 bases between. The CDR3 nucleotides read TGCAGTGCTGTCCGGGACCCCTCGGGGCGCGAGCAGTACTTC. This encodes CSAVRDPSGREQYF.

J is TRBJ2-3 and V is TRBV14; a possible D gene is TRBD1 (6 bases). The ends were cut back, 0 bases at V and 6 bases at J, with 13 bases in the middle. CDR1 and CDR2 from the germline V gene are SGHDN and FVKESK. This CDR3 has 15 residues. In DNA form, the CDR3 reads TGTGCCAGCAGCCAAGAGCGCAGGGGTGAGGATACGCAGTATTTT. As protein: CASSQERRGEDTQYF.

The chain is built from TRBV10-3 and TRBJ2-6; D unclear. The length of the CDR3 is 15 residues. Germline-derived CDR1 and CDR2 are ENHRY and SYGVKD. V dropped 6 bases and J dropped 4 bases, with 13 bases sitting between them. The CDR3 spells CAISARAIGANVLTF. The CDR3 coding sequence is TGTGCCATCAGCGCAAGGGCCATCGGGGCCAACGTCCTGACTTTC.

The rearrangement uses TRBV5-1 and TRBJ2-1; D unclear. The CDR3 extends over 18 amino acids. Trimming took off 1 base at V and 7 bases at J, with 24 bases between the two ends. Germline CDR1 SGHRS, CDR2 YFSETQ. The CDR3: CASSLNGDLLSPGNEQFF. The CDR3 DNA is TGCGCCAGCAGCTTGAATGGTGACCTGTTGTCTCCTGGGAATGAGCAGTTCTTC.

This chain uses TRBV6-1 with TRBJ1-2; D not certain. V gave up 4 bases and J gave up 5 bases, with 8 bases separating them. Germline assignment: CDR1 MNHNS and CDR2 SASEGT. This CDR3 region has 12 residues. As DNA, the CDR3 is TGTGCCAGCAGTGTACAGCTTTATGGCTACACCTTC. It specifies CASSVQLYGYTF.

This chain joins TRBV4-1 and TRBJ2-3; 12 bases match TRBD2. The germline gives CDR1 MGHRA, CDR2 YSYEKL. V was clipped by 2 bases and J by 4 bases; unmatched bases: 4. The CDR3 is 16 residues long. The CDR3 bases are TGCGCCAGCAGCCAACCGACTAGCGGGAGAGCAGATACGCAGTATTTT. It specifies CASSQPTSGRADTQYF.

This clonotype was seen once. This chain joins TRBV7-3 and TRBJ2-3; 10 bases match TRBD2. Germline loops: CDR1 SGHTA, CDR2 FQGTGA. The ends lost 5 bases at V and 2 bases at J; junction bases unmatched: 10. The CDR3 runs 17 residues. The CDR3 bases are TGTGCCAGCAGCCCCAGGATAGCGGGAGGACACACAGATACGCAGTATTTT. Translating it yields CASSPRIAGGHTDTQYF.

CDR3 nucleotide sequence: TGTGCCAGCAGTTACTACAGGGCCTCGATAGCTTTCTTT. Translated, it gives CASSYYRASIAFF. The chain carries TRBV6-5 and TRBJ1-1, with D maybe TRBD1 (6 bases). The CDR3 is 13 residues long. The germline CDR1 and CDR2 sequences are MNHEY and SVGAGI. Trimming left V 1 base short and J 10 bases short, with 13 bases between.

This clonotype was observed a few times. The chain uses TRBV20-1 and TRBJ2-4; D is possibly TRBD1 (6 bases). With the DNA end fitting TRBJ2-7 better, the J assignment may be wrong. The CDR3 length is 14 residues. Germline CDR1 is DFQATT and CDR2 is SNEGSKA (reference sequence). The DNA of the CDR3 is TGCAGTGCAAATCAGGGGAGTACGGGCTCCGAGCAGTACTTC. This codes for CSANQGSTGSEQYF.

With respect to this clonotype: A junction boundary mismatches the germline segment, possibly from a read error. The rearrangement links TRBV7-2 to TRBJ2-5, with D possibly called TRBD1 or TRBD2 (5 bases each). Looked up from germline, CDR1 is SGHTA and CDR2 is FQGNSA. The CDR3 has 14 residues. CDR3 amino acids: CAGSLNQGRETQYF. The CDR3 coding sequence is TGTGCCGGCAGCTTAAACCAGGGACGAGAGACCCAGTACTTC.

V usage is TRBV5-1 and J usage is TRBJ1-3; D is ambiguous. The CDR3 covers 14 residues. Germline values: CDR1 SGHRS, CDR2 YFSETQ. V lost 0 bases and J lost 8, with 12 bases in between. The CDR3 reads CASSLGTPQDTIYF. Written as DNA, the CDR3 is TGCGCCAGCAGCTTGGGAACACCCCAGGACACCATATATTTT.

The chain carries TRBV6-5 and TRBJ2-5, with D possibly matching TRBD2 (7 bases). There are 14 residues in the CDR3. Trimming stripped 6 bases from V and 8 bases from J, with 19 bases between. CDR1 is MNHEY and CDR2 is SVGAGI in the germline V gene. CDR3 residues: CASRTPPRGGTQYF. For the CDR3, the DNA is TGTGCCAGCAGGACACCTCCAAGGGGGGGAACCCAGTACTTC.

This chain connects TRBV5-1 to TRBJ1-2, with D maybe TRBD1 (6 bases). CDR1 and CDR2 (germline): SGHRS, YFSETQ. Trimming removed 7 bases from V and 2 bases from J, with 18 bases in between. The CDR3 has 15 amino acids. The DNA for the CDR3 is TGCGCCAGCTCGATGGGGGGCGGCCAGAACTATGGCTACACCTTC. Residues: CASSMGGGQNYGYTF.

This clonotype was found once. The V gene is TRBV4-2, the J gene TRBJ2-3; TRBD2 agrees at 10 bases. Germline CDR1 LGHNA, CDR2 YNFKEQ. V was pared by 4 bases and J by 0 bases, with 7 bases of the junction left unmatched. The CDR3 spans 17 residues. The CDR3 loop reads CASSRDSSGGSTDTQYF. The CDR3 DNA sequence: TGTGCCAGCAGCCGAGACTCTAGCGGGGGTAGCACAGATACGCAGTATTTT.

CDR3 region: CASSLPRTLAWRGNEQFF. The CDR3, as DNA: TGTGCCAGCAGTTTGCCACGTACACTAGCGTGGAGGGGTAATGAGCAGTTCTTC. This rearrangement joins TRBV27 to TRBJ2-1, with 7 bases identical to TRBD2. The CDR3 loop spans 18 amino acids. Germline assignment: CDR1 MNHEY and CDR2 SMNVEV (reference sequence). V lost 3 bases and J lost 7; bases outside the gene matches: 18.

V and J are TRBV11-2 and TRBJ2-2, with D possibly being TRBD1 (5 bases). The V end was cut by 1 base, the J end by 0 bases, with 9 bases between. Germline CDR1 reads SGHAT; CDR2 reads FQNNGV. The CDR3 has 16 amino acids. The CDR3 here is CASSLGGGTNTGELFF. The CDR3 nucleotides are TGTGCCAGCAGCTTAGGGGGCGGTACGAACACCGGGGAGCTGTTTTTT.

A few counts support this clonotype. V gene TRBV21-1 combines with J gene TRBJ2-7; the D segment call TRBD2 is taken from the table without a DNA check. TRBV21-1 is flagged as a pseudogene. The CDR3 has 13 amino acids. CDR3 DNA: TGTGCCAGTTCCCCGGGACTAGCATCCGAGCAGTACTTC. It encodes CASSPGLASEQYF.

This CDR3 is CSVEAANGDTQYF. The CDR3 nucleotides are TGCAGCGTTGAGGCGGCTAATGGGGATACGCAGTATTTT. The rearrangement links TRBV29-1 to TRBJ2-3; D is undetermined. The CDR3 spans 13 residues. Germline CDR1 SQVTM, CDR2 ANQGSEA. V was trimmed by 3 bases and J by 6 bases, leaving 13 bases between them.

This clonotype showed up just once. V and J are TRBV4-3 and TRBJ2-5; D gene ambiguous. The V end was cut by 2 bases, the J end by 2 bases, with 6 bases between. The CDR3 is made up of 13 amino acids. Germline assignment: CDR1 LGHNA and CDR2 YSLEER. CDR3 amino acids: CASSQYLQETQYF. DNA of the CDR3: TGCGCCAGCAGCCAATATTTACAAGAGACCCAGTACTTC.

This chain joins TRBV5-6 and TRBJ2-2; 12 bases agree with TRBD1. With V trimmed by 2 bases and J by 5 bases, 4 bases remained unmatched. The CDR3 sequence is 16 residues long. Germline V lookup: CDR1 SGHDT, CDR2 YYEEEE. The CDR3 region is CASSFWDRGPTGELFF. In DNA, the CDR3 is TGTGCCAGCAGCTTCTGGGACAGGGGGCCAACCGGGGAGCTGTTTTTT.

Only a few counts were recorded for this clonotype. J is TRBJ2-1 and V is TRBV5-6; 10 nucleotides align to TRBD2. The CDR3 contains 14 residues. Germline V gives CDR1 SGHDT, CDR2 YYEEEE. The V and J ends lost 3 bases and 8 bases, in that order; junction bases with no gene match: 5. CDR3 amino acids: CASSSASGGHEQFF. In DNA form, the CDR3 reads TGTGCCAGCAGCTCGGCTAGCGGGGGTCATGAGCAGTTCTTC.

CDR3 region: CSEGFTGGGETQYF. CDR3 nucleotides: TGCAGCGAAGGATTCACAGGGGGCGGGGAGACCCAGTACTTC. V gene TRBV29-1 combines with J gene TRBJ2-5, with 9 bases aligning to TRBD1. This CDR3 is built from 14 residues. Germline CDR1 reads SQVTM; CDR2 reads ANQGSEA. J was trimmed by 5 bases and V by 7 bases; bases with no gene match: 11.

This clonotype was detected only once. This chain joins TRBV4-3 and TRBJ2-1; D assignment may be TRBD1 or TRBD2 (5 bases each). This CDR3 is 18 amino acids long. The germline V and J ends were trimmed by 0 bases and 7 bases, with 22 bases remaining between them. Germline values: CDR1 LGHNA, CDR2 YSLEER. This chain's CDR3 is CASSQDPVPGPGRNEQFF. The CDR3 region has the DNA TGCGCCAGCAGCCAAGATCCAGTGCCGGGACCGGGGAGAAATGAGCAGTTCTTC.

The rearrangement uses TRBV28 and TRBJ1-5; 11 bases fit TRBD1. V shed 7 bases, J shed 7 bases, and the junction held 9 bases outside the gene matches. Germline CDR1 and CDR2: MDHEN and SYDVKM. This CDR3 comprises 15 residues. The chain's CDR3 is CASTGGQGARQPQHF. The CDR3 region has the DNA TGTGCCAGCACCGGAGGACAGGGGGCTCGGCAGCCCCAGCATTTT.

V is TRBV12-3 or TRBV12-4 and J is TRBJ1-1; perhaps TRBD1 as D (6 bases). With 6 bases removed from V and 13 bases from J, the gap between germline ends came to 24 bases. The CDR3 is made up of 14 amino acids. For the CDR3, the DNA is TGTGCCAGCAGACCTGAACAGGGTGAGGCGGTCGGTTTCTTT. Translating gives CASRPEQGEAVGFF.

This clonotype was seen just once. The V call is TRBV20-1, the J call TRBJ2-1; TRBD2 matches at 12 bases. Trimming at V came to 4 bases and at J to 2 bases, leaving 3 bases not matched to a gene. This CDR3 spans 15 amino acids. The germline gives CDR1 DFQATT, CDR2 SNEGSKA (reference sequence). As DNA, the CDR3 is TGCAGTGCTACGGGACTAGCGGGCCCCTACAATGAGCAGTTCTTC. Amino acids: CSATGLAGPYNEQFF.